This T cell receptor (beta chain) was obtained from a study of blood T cell repertoires in COVID-19 (dated by TCRdb to about 2020). Regarding the complete study: The collaborator samples originated in the United States, Italy and Spain and spanned the acute and convalescent phases of COVID-19. The prospective study material was composed of cDNA or gDNA derived from T cells, B-cell-depleted T cells, or PBMCs. Subjects who had been exposed to COVID-19, were actively infected with it, or had recovered from it provided the deeply sampled blood TCRbeta repertoires that made up the dataset. The repertoires were released in a freely available public database intended as a resource for research on the immune response to SARS-CoV-2. Samples were obtained from the ongoing ImmuneRACE study (first 160 participants) and from some 1,300 subjects provided by 6 global collaborators. Nearly every sample came with metadata listing a de-identified subject ID, COVID-19 status, age in years and sex. HLA class I and class II types, where available, came from metadata supplied by the sample provider rather than from assay-based typing. Overall study outcomes, separate from this receptor: The amount of clinical and demographic metadata varied by source and participant and was provided uncurated.

Via the germline V gene, CDR1 is SGHTA and CDR2 FQGNSA. Spanning cysteine to phenylalanine, the CDR3 consists of 14 amino acids. The kept DNA is CDR3 alone, 42 bases in frame from the first base. Trimming removed 4 bases from V and 2 bases from J; the gene matches leave 3 bases unexplained. For this clone: Its binding antigen is unknown. No much larger clonotype is one base removed from it; base qualities were not supplied.

TCRbeta CDR3 regions were amplified from genomic DNA using the immunoSEQ Assay, a bias-controlled multiplex PCR. In the authors' own workflow: The number of nucleated cells in each sample was estimated by amplification of reference gene primers within the assay. To quantify the absolute abundance of each unique TCRbeta CDR3 rearrangement, sequence reads were collapsed and filtered. For each sample, productive Simpson clonality was calculated by taking the square root of Simpson's diversity index across productive rearrangements. Entries here come from immuneACCESS through TCRdb and include only in-frame sequences with V and J called. Some clones fail to appear in such tables; in the studies checked, an unresolved V gene covers under half of the shortfall, and the cause of the remainder is unknown. V, J and clone size derive from that table, while D and trimming were established from the DNA sequence. Present in this sample are almost 90,000 clones, 88% of which were seen just once. Over 8.5% of the sample goes to the ten largest clones.

Each collaborating institution followed its own protocols to collect whole blood in K2EDTA tubes. For TCRbeta analysis, collaborators shipped samples in one of three forms: frozen whole blood, isolated PBMCs, or DNA extracted from either of those sample types. The TCR comes from an elderly man with acute or convalescent COVID-19. The chain is encoded by TRBV7-2 joined to TRBJ2-5, with TRBD2 identical over 8 junction bases. Sequenced: peripheral blood. The CDR3 here reads CASSSGGPQETQYF. DNA sequence: TGTGCCAGCAGCTCGGGGGGGCCGCAAGAGACCCAGTACTTC.